The 21 T cell receptor beta chains below come from one sample, sequenced in a study of cytomegalovirus exposure and HLA in healthy donors. Primers for the PCR totalled 60 Vbeta and 13 Jbeta. The method was immunoSEQ multiplex PCR; TCRdb's version includes in-frame clones alone and lacks a portion of them. The data contain approximately 150,000 clones, about 82% of them singletons. What was sequenced was PBMCs. The receptor set was obtained from a male donor in good health and CMV-seronegative.

The V gene is TRBV11-2, the J gene TRBJ2-5; D not certain. V lost 0 bases and J lost 0, with 8 bases in between. The CDR3 runs 15 residues. Germline V gene lookup returns CDR1 SGHAT and CDR2 FQNNGV. The CDR3 DNA reads as TGTGCCAGCAGCTTAGAGCGGTGGTACCAAGAGACCCAGTACTTC. Its translation: CASSLERWYQETQYF.

This chain uses TRBV5-5 with TRBJ2-4, with D uncertain. The V and J ends lost 0 bases and 1 base respectively, with 8 bases between them. Germline V lookup: CDR1 SGHKS, CDR2 YYEKEE (reference sequence). The CDR3 loop spans 15 amino acids. In DNA, the CDR3 is TGTGCCAGCAGCTTGGTTATTCAGGCCAAAAACATTCAGTACTTC. It is translated as CASSLVIQAKNIQYF.

This chain uses TRBV4-1 with TRBJ1-3, with D possibly being TRBD1 (5 bases). The V gene lost 4 bases and the J gene lost 6 bases, with 22 bases spanning the gap. The germline V gene has CDR1 MGHRA and CDR2 YSYEKL. The length of the CDR3 is 17 residues. The CDR3 reads CASSPIGHNRMENTIYF. The CDR3 region has the DNA TGCGCCAGCAGCCCCATAGGACATAATAGGATGGAAAACACCATATATTTT.

V usage is TRBV9 and J usage is TRBJ2-3; perhaps TRBD2 as D (7 bases). The CDR3 is 16 amino acids. Trimming removed 4 bases from V and 2 bases from J, with 17 bases in between. The germline V gene has CDR1 SGDLS and CDR2 YYNGEE. CDR3 region: CASSPRGGGNTDTQYF. The CDR3 bases are TGTGCCAGCAGCCCCCGAGGGGGGGGGAACACAGATACGCAGTATTTT.

The J gene is TRBJ1-2, the V gene TRBV10-3, with 8 positions matching TRBD1. The germline V gene encodes CDR1 ENHRY and CDR2 SYGVKD. V shed 3 bases, J shed 4 bases, and the junction held 7 bases outside the gene matches. This CDR3 spans 15 amino acids. The CDR3, as DNA: TGTGCCATCAGTGACCAAGACAGGGGCGGCTATGGCTACACCTTC. Translation: CAISDQDRGGYGYTF.

The V gene is TRBV9, the J gene TRBJ2-7; the D gene is possibly TRBD2 (6 bases). The CDR3 runs to 14 residues. Trimming took off 5 bases at V and 5 bases at J, with 17 bases between the two ends. Germline-derived CDR1 and CDR2 are SGDLS and YYNGEE. CDR3 nucleotides: TGTGCCAGCAGACCGGGACTCGCCGTGGACGAGCAGTACTTC. Protein: CASRPGLAVDEQYF. Full variable domain (outside the CDR3, taken from reference TRBV9 and TRBJ2-7): DSGVTQTPKHLITATGQRVTLRCSPRSGDLSVYWYQQSLDQGLQFLIQYYNGEERAKGNILERFSAQQFPDLHSELNLSSLELGDSALYFCASRPGLAVDEQYFGPGTRLTVT.

Here the CDR3 reads CATSTVPNYGYTF. CDR3 DNA: TGTGCCACTTCGACAGTACCTAACTATGGCTACACCTTC. The V and J genes are TRBV30 and TRBJ1-2; TRBD1 is a possible D gene (5 bases). Trimming removed 8 bases at V and 0 bases at J, with 13 bases between. Germline CDR1 is GTSNPN and CDR2 is SVGIG (reference sequence). CDR3 length: 13 residues.

The chain links TRBV30 to TRBJ2-7; 9 nucleotides align to TRBD2. This CDR3 region has 13 residues. The trim removed 4 bases at V and 5 bases at J, leaving 6 bases unmatched. Germline V gene lookup returns CDR1 GTSNPN and CDR2 SVGIG (reference sequence). CDR3 DNA sequence: TGTGCCTGGACTAGGACTAGCGCGAACGAGCAGTACTTC. This sequence encodes CAWTRTSANEQYF.

The chain recombines TRBV28 with TRBJ2-1, with 8 bases that match TRBD1. This CDR3 has 16 amino acids. V was pared by 6 bases and J by 7 bases, with 14 bases of the junction left unmatched. Germline V gene data show CDR1 as MDHEN and CDR2 as SYDVKM. The CDR3 region has the DNA TGTGCCAGCAGGGGCGGAACAGGGGGAATTTTTAATGAGCAGTTCTTC. Translated: CASRGGTGGIFNEQFF.

This clone was picked up a small number of times. The chain joins TRBV4-3 to TRBJ1-2, with a tentative D call TRBD1 (6 bases). Germline V gene lookup returns CDR1 LGHNA and CDR2 YSLEER. Trimming removed 1 base at V and 7 bases at J, with 13 bases between. CDR3 length: 14 amino acids. This CDR3 is CASSQGDRLGGYTF. DNA of the CDR3: TGCGCCAGCAGCCAAGGCGACAGGTTGGGTGGCTACACCTTC.

This sequence joins TRBV29-1 and TRBJ2-1; 8 bases line up with TRBD2. V shed 6 bases, J shed 7 bases, and the junction held 8 bases outside the gene matches. This CDR3 spans 13 amino acids. Germline V gives CDR1 SQVTM, CDR2 ANQGSEA. CDR3 DNA: TGCAGCGTAGCGCCCGGGGGGGGTAATGAGCAGTTCTTC. As protein: CSVAPGGGNEQFF.

This clone showed up just once. This chain uses TRBV10-3 with TRBJ1-5; 7 positions match TRBD1. This CDR3 has 18 amino acids. Germline V gene lookup returns CDR1 ENHRY and CDR2 SYGVKD. V lost 2 bases, J lost 4 bases, and 14 bases stayed unmatched. CDR3 loop: CAISEIGTANIANQPQHF. The CDR3 nucleotides are TGTGCCATCAGTGAGATCGGGACAGCAAATATAGCAAATCAGCCCCAGCATTTT.

The genes are TRBV19 and TRBJ2-5, with D unresolved. Per germline, CDR1 LNHDA and CDR2 SQIVND (reference sequence). V dropped 3 bases and J dropped 7 bases, with 12 bases sitting between them. CDR3 size: 13 residues. The CDR3 is CASSIEHLGTQYF. The CDR3 DNA reads TGTGCCAGTAGTATTGAGCACCTTGGGACCCAGTACTTC.

The V call is TRBV12-5, the J call TRBJ2-1; 10 nucleotides align to TRBD2. Germline V gene data show CDR1 as LGHNT and CDR2 as FRNRAP. Trimming at V came to 6 bases and at J to 0 bases, leaving 14 bases not matched to a gene. CDR3 size: 19 residues. The chain's CDR3 is CASGYSGLAEGSSYNEQFF. The DNA for the CDR3 is TGTGCTAGTGGATACTCCGGACTAGCGGAGGGGAGCTCCTACAATGAGCAGTTCTTC.

The V gene is TRBV6-5, the J gene TRBJ1-6; tentatively, D is TRBD1 (6 bases). The CDR3 covers 16 residues. Germline lookup yields CDR1 MNHEY and CDR2 SVGAGI. With 2 bases removed from V and 6 bases from J, the gap between germline ends came to 14 bases. The DNA for the CDR3 is TGTGCCAGCAGTTACGCGTCGGACAGCGTTAATTCACCCCTCCACTTT. Translation: CASSYASDSVNSPLHF.

The rearrangement uses TRBV18 and TRBJ2-3; TRBD2 matches at 10 bases. Germline V gene lookup returns CDR1 KGHSH and CDR2 LQKENI. Germline trimming cut 2 bases from V and 1 base from J; bases unmatched to any gene: 3. The CDR3 length is 16 residues. CDR3 bases: TGTGCCAGCTCACCATTAGCGGGAGGCCGCACAGATACGCAGTATTTT. Translating it yields CASSPLAGGRTDTQYF.

The rearrangement uses TRBV2 and TRBJ2-5, with 12 bases identical to TRBD1. Germline V gene data show CDR1 as SNHLY and CDR2 as FYNNEI. This CDR3 has 18 amino acids. J was trimmed by 5 bases and V by 3 bases; bases with no gene match: 13. CDR3 sequence (DNA): TGTGCCAGCAGTGATGAGGGGGGACAGGGGGCGCGAGGGGAGACCCAGTACTTC. Its protein is CASSDEGGQGARGETQYF.

This clone was counted a few times. V is TRBV7-2 and J is TRBJ1-1; no definite D call. V lost 2 bases, J lost 7 bases, and 8 bases lay in between. The CDR3 has 12 residues. Germline V gene data show CDR1 as SGHTA and CDR2 as FQGNSA. Written as DNA, the CDR3 is TGTGCCAGCAGCTTATGGAGAAATGAAGCTTTCTTT. This gives the protein CASSLWRNEAFF. The full variable domain, with the rest looked up from reference TRBV7-2 and TRBJ1-1, is GAGVSQSPSNKVTEKGKDVELRCDPISGHTALYWYRQSLGQGLEFLIYFQGNSAPDKSGLPSDRFSAERTGGSVSTLTIQRTQQEDSAVYLCASSLWRNEAFFGQGTRLTVV.

This clone was seen once. This chain uses TRBV13 with TRBJ2-3; 10 bases are a match to TRBD1. Unmatched junction bases numbered 3, after V lost 5 bases and J lost 1 base. CDR3 length: 15 amino acids. Germline V gene data show CDR1 as PRHDT and CDR2 as FYEKMQ (reference sequence). This CDR3 is CASSDRGRRTDTQYF. DNA for the CDR3: TGTGCCAGCAGCGACAGGGGGCGCCGCACAGATACGCAGTATTTT.

This clone was detected only a few times. The chain employs TRBV9 and TRBJ2-1; weak D call: TRBD2 (5 bases). The CDR3 consists of 16 residues. V dropped 0 bases and J dropped 2 bases, with 12 bases sitting between them. Germline V gene sequence: CDR1 SGDLS, CDR2 YYNGEE. In nucleotides, the CDR3 is TGTGCCAGCAGCGTAGCTCCGGGAATCACCTACAATGAGCAGTTCTTC. This translates into CASSVAPGITYNEQFF.

Comments on this clone: Different DNA sequences within this sample yield the same CDR3. The V and J genes are TRBV7-6 and TRBJ1-2, with 9 bases identical to TRBD1. Germline-derived CDR1 and CDR2 are SGHVS and FNYEAQ. The CDR3 covers 15 residues. V was clipped by 5 bases and J by 0 bases; unmatched bases: 4. The CDR3 loop is CASSTWTGANYGYTF. The CDR3 coding sequence is TGTGCCAGCAGCACCTGGACAGGGGCTAACTATGGCTACACCTTC.